These 9 T cell receptor beta chains were all obtained from the same sample, sequenced in a study of T cell changes during pregnancy in multiple sclerosis. Sequencing used immunoSEQ multiplex PCR; TCRdb keeps in-frame clones, though not all of them. The sample consists of some 100,000 clones, 90% to 95% of them appearing once. The source was peripheral blood, collected before pregnancy. These receptors were collected from a female donor with multiple sclerosis, enrolled in a pregnancy study.

The CDR3 coding sequence is TGTGCCAGCAGTCCAACAGGGGTGAGGAACACTGAAGCTTTCTTT. Protein sequence: CASSPTGVRNTEAFF. The chain employs TRBV27 and TRBJ1-1, with 7 bases aligning to TRBD1. The trim removed 5 bases at V and 1 base at J, leaving 7 bases unmatched. CDR3 length equals 15 residues. CDR1 is MNHEY and CDR2 is SMNVEV in the germline V gene (reference sequence).

The J gene is TRBJ1-2, the V gene TRBV19; 7 bases agree with TRBD1. This CDR3 spans 15 amino acids. Germline V lookup: CDR1 LNHDA, CDR2 SQIVND (reference sequence). The ends lost 6 bases at V and 4 bases at J; junction bases unmatched: 11. The chain's CDR3 is CASSQRQGGAYGYTF. In DNA form, the CDR3 reads TGTGCCAGTAGCCAAAGACAGGGAGGAGCCTATGGCTACACCTTC.

In nucleotides, the CDR3 is TGTGCTAGTGGTTCGGGACTAGCGGGACCTATGGAGACCCAGTACTTC. As protein: CASGSGLAGPMETQYF. The rearrangement joins TRBV12-5 to TRBJ2-5, with TRBD2 matching over 13 bases. Trimming at V came to 4 bases and at J to 5 bases, leaving 7 bases not matched to a gene. CDR1 is LGHNT and CDR2 is FRNRAP in the germline V gene. This CDR3 region has 16 residues.

This chain joins TRBV13 and TRBJ2-6; TRBD1 matches at 8 bases. The germline CDR1 and CDR2 sequences are PRHDT and FYEKMQ (reference sequence). V shed 0 bases and J 3 bases; nucleotides not matched to a gene: 7. This CDR3 has 18 amino acids. CDR3 DNA: TGTGCCAGCAGCTTAGGATGGGACAGGTGGAATGGGGCCAACGTCCTGACTTTC. Translating gives CASSLGWDRWNGANVLTF.

V gene TRBV6-1 combines with J gene TRBJ2-5; 8 positions match TRBD1. Germline assignment: CDR1 MNHNS and CDR2 SASEGT. The CDR3 is 15 residues long. With 5 bases clipped from V and 2 bases from J, the junction kept 7 bases outside the gene matches. CDR3 bases: TGTGCCAGCAGTAGGACAGGGAATGGTCAAGAGACCCAGTACTTC. It encodes CASSRTGNGQETQYF.

The chain couples TRBV4-3 to TRBJ2-7, with 7 bases aligning to TRBD2. Germline CDR1 reads LGHNA; CDR2 reads YSLEER. This CDR3 contains 15 residues. Trimming at V came to 4 bases and at J to 3 bases, leaving 9 bases not matched to a gene. This CDR3 reads CASSLRAGTYYEQYF. CDR3 in DNA: TGCGCCAGCAGCCTCCGAGCGGGGACCTACTACGAGCAGTACTTC.

The chain employs TRBV6-1 and TRBJ1-1, with D uncertain. The V end lost 7 bases, the J end lost 10 bases, and 19 bases lay between the germline ends. This CDR3 has 13 amino acids. Germline CDR1 reads MNHNS; CDR2 reads SASEGT. The DNA for the CDR3 is TGTGCCAGCATGAGAAGACTCCCCGAGAGAGCTTTCTTT. The encoded protein is CASMRRLPERAFF.

The genes are TRBV2 and TRBJ2-1; 13 nucleotides line up with TRBD2. The germline gives CDR1 SNHLY, CDR2 FYNNEI. V was pared by 5 bases and J by 3 bases, with 4 bases of the junction left unmatched. There are 16 residues in the CDR3. CDR3 amino acids: CASSTSGGAFYNEQFF. In DNA, the CDR3 is TGTGCCAGCAGTACTAGCGGGGGGGCCTTCTACAATGAGCAGTTCTTC.

The rearrangement uses TRBV18 and TRBJ1-5, with D maybe TRBD1 (5 bases). The CDR3 spans 14 residues. V was shortened by 6 bases and J by 4 bases, with 13 bases between the two germline ends. Per the germline V gene, CDR1 is KGHSH and CDR2 is LQKENI. The CDR3 is CASSIGAGNQPQHF. The CDR3 nucleotides are TGTGCCAGCTCGATAGGGGCTGGTAATCAGCCCCAGCATTTT. Full variable domain (missing parts from reference TRBV18 and TRBJ1-5): NAGVMQNPRHLVRRRGQEARLRCSPMKGHSHVYWYRQLPEEGLKFMVYLQKENIIDESGMPKERFSAEFPKEGPSILRIQQVVRGDSAAYFCASSIGAGNQPQHFGDGTRLSIL.